The T cell receptor beta chain described here comes from a study of T cell responses to AZD1222 COVID-19 vaccine. From germline, CDR1 is SQVTM and CDR2 ANQGSEA. J was trimmed by 5 bases and V by 6 bases; bases with no gene match: 11. This CDR3 spans 15 amino acids. Study outcomes and limitations: It should be noted that donors were predominantly white British and more often female, and clonal diversity was possibly underestimated.

Remarks on this clone: Its antigen remains unidentified.

The protocol was immunoSEQ multiplex PCR, while the TCRdb copy is restricted to in-frame clones and leaves out a portion. The table records tens of thousands of clones, 75% to 90% of them present only once. This clonotype was sampled from an adult who received the AZD1222 COVID-19 vaccine. The V call is TRBV29-1, the J call TRBJ2-1, with 9 bases identical to TRBD2. The input for sequencing was peripheral blood, taken 28 days after the second AZD1222 dose. CDR3: CSVRPWREGNNEQFF. CDR3 bases: TGCAGCGTGCGGCCTTGGCGGGAGGGTAACAATGAGCAGTTCTTC.